This entry lists 7 T cell receptor beta chains sequenced from one sample in a study of shared clonotypes between healthy human individuals. Only in-frame clones appear in the TCRdb table, and some are missing; sequencing was by immunoSEQ multiplex PCR. The sample comprises about 980,000 clones, less than 85% of which are singletons, and over 1.3% rests with the top ten. Source material: memory CD4+ T cells sorted from blood. The subset was: CD45RA-negative fraction. Receptors originate from a man younger than 30 in good health.

This chain links TRBV5-4 with TRBJ2-2, with D unclear. V was cut by 0 bases and J by 3 bases, with 9 bases left in between. Germline loops: CDR1 SGHNT, CDR2 YYREEE (reference sequence). The CDR3 length is 15 residues. Here the CDR3 reads CASSLGGMDTGELFF. As DNA, the CDR3 is TGTGCCAGCAGCTTGGGAGGTATGGACACCGGGGAGCTGTTTTTT.

This sequence joins TRBV14 and TRBJ2-2; 11 bases line up with TRBD1. The germline CDR1 and CDR2 sequences are SGHDN and FVKESK. The CDR3 extends over 16 amino acids. The trim removed 3 bases at V and 4 bases at J, leaving 4 bases unmatched. CDR3 region: CASSHWTGGITGELFF. Written as DNA, the CDR3 is TGTGCCAGCAGCCACTGGACAGGGGGCATCACCGGGGAGCTGTTTTTT. Together with reference TRBV14 and TRBJ2-2, the CDR3 gives the full variable domain: EAGVTQFPSHSVIEKGQTVTLRCDPISGHDNLYWYRRVMGKEIKFLLHFVKESKQDESGMPNNRFLAERTGGTYSTLKVQPAELEDSGVYFCASSHWTGGITGELFFGEGSRLTVL.

The V and J genes are TRBV18 and TRBJ2-3, with D unresolved. Germline-derived CDR1 and CDR2 are KGHSH and LQKENI. Trimming removed 2 bases from V and 4 bases from J, with 10 bases in between. The CDR3 totals 14 residues. The chain's CDR3 is CASSPMPPPDTQYF. The CDR3 DNA sequence: TGTGCCAGCTCACCAATGCCCCCCCCAGATACGCAGTATTTT.

The rearrangement uses TRBV7-2 and TRBJ1-1; D might be TRBD1 (5 bases). The CDR3 extends over 15 amino acids. Germline-derived CDR1 and CDR2 are SGHTA and FQGNSA. V lost 7 bases and J 3 bases, leaving 18 bases between the germline ends. The CDR3, as DNA: TGTGCCAGCATCAACGTCGGGGCGCTCGACACTGAAGCTTTCTTT. The encoded protein is CASINVGALDTEAFF.

This sequence joins TRBV7-2 and TRBJ1-1; the D gene is possibly TRBD1 (6 bases). The CDR3 loop spans 13 amino acids. Trimming took 6 bases from V and 4 from J, leaving 12 bases between them. Germline V lookup: CDR1 SGHTA, CDR2 FQGNSA. The DNA for the CDR3 is TGTGCCAGCAGGACAGGTCCCGGCACTGAAGCTTTCTTT. This sequence encodes CASRTGPGTEAFF.

The chain couples TRBV5-4 to TRBJ1-1, with a possible D match to TRBD1 (5 bases). In germline, CDR1 is SGHNT, CDR2 YYREEE (reference sequence). The CDR3 runs 14 residues. Between the trimmed V and J ends, which lost 4 bases and 1 base, there was a span of 11 bases. This CDR3 reads CASSIQVANTEAFF. DNA of the CDR3: TGTGCCAGCAGCATACAGGTTGCGAACACTGAAGCTTTCTTT.

CDR3 region: CASSLGKDRGANEQFF. CDR3 coding DNA: TGTGCCAGCAGCTTGGGTAAGGACAGGGGTGCCAATGAGCAGTTCTTC. J is TRBJ2-1 and V is TRBV7-9; 9 bases map to TRBD1. J gave up 6 bases and V 3 bases, and 9 bases lay outside the gene matches. This CDR3 has 16 residues. The V gene's germline CDR1 is SEHNR and CDR2 FQNEAQ (reference sequence).